Shown below are 7 T cell receptor beta chains from a single sample sequenced in a study of blood T cell dynamics during melanoma immunotherapy. Generated by immunoSEQ multiplex PCR, the TCRdb table keeps only in-frame clones and is missing some. Of 17,000 or so clones listed, 83% are singletons. Time point given: pre-treatment baseline. The sample in question was blood, obtained from a patient treated with checkpoint blockade. The receptors shown here come from a human donor with melanoma.

CDR3 amino acids: CAISPIQRFSGSDEQFF. The CDR3 DNA reads as TGTGCCATCAGTCCCATACAGCGTTTTAGCGGGAGTGATGAGCAGTTCTTC. The V gene is TRBV11-2, the J gene TRBJ2-1; the match to TRBD2 covers 9 bases. Germline V gene lookup returns CDR1 SGHAT and CDR2 FQNNGV. V was pared by 10 bases and J by 8 bases, with 21 bases of the junction left unmatched. This CDR3 contains 17 residues.

The chain couples TRBV7-6 to TRBJ2-3; no reliable D call. The CDR3 has 15 residues. Germline CDR1 SGHVS, CDR2 FNYEAQ. The germline V and J ends were trimmed by 1 base and 0 bases, with 8 bases remaining between them. The CDR3 coding sequence is TGTGCCAGCAGCTTAGGATGGGCTAGCACAGATACGCAGTATTTT. This codes for CASSLGWASTDTQYF.

The chain is built from TRBV11-2 and TRBJ2-3; unclear D gene. The length of the CDR3 is 12 residues. Germline CDR1 SGHAT, CDR2 FQNNGV. V lost 8 bases to trimming and J lost 2 bases, with 8 bases between them. The DNA of the CDR3 is TGTGCCAGCCTAAGTGCCACAGATACGCAGTATTTT. Its protein is CASLSATDTQYF.

The CDR3 region is CASSKLAGGEQFF. CDR3 coding DNA: TGTGCCAGTAGTAAATTAGCGGGAGGAGAGCAGTTCTTC. The V call is TRBV19, the J call TRBJ2-1; 10 bases are a match to TRBD2. The junction had 4 bases not matched to a gene; V was cut back by 4 bases and J by 10 bases. In germline, CDR1 is LNHDA, CDR2 SQIVND (reference sequence). This CDR3 is built from 13 residues.

This chain joins TRBV5-4 and TRBJ2-5; D unclear. This CDR3 has 15 amino acids. V was shortened by 0 bases and J by 2 bases, with 11 bases between the two germline ends. CDR1 and CDR2 from the germline V gene are SGHNT and YYREEE (reference sequence). The CDR3 nucleotides are TGTGCCAGCAGCTTGGATGGTGTTCCACAAGAGACCCAGTACTTC. The encoded protein is CASSLDGVPQETQYF.

The V and J genes are TRBV7-9 and TRBJ1-1; 8 positions agree with TRBD1. Looked up from germline, CDR1 is SEHNR and CDR2 is FQNEAQ (reference sequence). V shed 5 bases and J 4 bases; nucleotides not matched to a gene: 9. This CDR3 has 15 residues. The DNA of the CDR3 is TGTGCCAGCAGCGGGCCGACAGGGGTTGGCACTGAAGCTTTCTTT. This encodes CASSGPTGVGTEAFF. The whole variable domain, remainder taken from reference TRBV7-9 and TRBJ1-1, is DTGVSQNPRHKITKRGQNVTFRCDPISEHNRLYWYRQTLGQGPEFLTYFQNEAQLEKSRLLSDRFSAERPKGSFSTLEIQRTEQGDSAMYLCASSGPTGVGTEAFFGQGTRLTVV.

The V gene is TRBV7-2, the J gene TRBJ1-5; D not resolved. V was shortened by 5 bases and J by 6 bases, with 11 bases between the two germline ends. The CDR3 length is 13 residues. The V gene's germline CDR1 is SGHTA and CDR2 FQGNSA. The CDR3 bases are TGTGCCAGCAGCCTCCTCCCGGGTCAGCCCCAGCATTTT. Protein product: CASSLLPGQPQHF.